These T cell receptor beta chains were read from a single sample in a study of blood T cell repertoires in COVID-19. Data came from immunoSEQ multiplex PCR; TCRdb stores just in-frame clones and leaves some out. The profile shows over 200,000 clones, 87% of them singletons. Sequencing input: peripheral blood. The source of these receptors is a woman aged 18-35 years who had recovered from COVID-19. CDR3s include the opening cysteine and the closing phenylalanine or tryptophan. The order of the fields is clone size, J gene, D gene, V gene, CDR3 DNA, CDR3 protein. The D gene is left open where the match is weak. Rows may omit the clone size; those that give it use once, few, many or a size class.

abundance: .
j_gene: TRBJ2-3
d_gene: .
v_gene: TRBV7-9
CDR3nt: TGTGCCAGCCCCCTGAGGGAGTTAAGGAGAACAGATACGCAGTATTTT
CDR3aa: CASPLRELRRTDTQYF

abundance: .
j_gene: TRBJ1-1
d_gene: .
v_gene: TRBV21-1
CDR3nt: TGTGCCAGCAGGGACAGATCCCCAGGGTTTCACGCTAGCACTGAAGCTTTCTTT
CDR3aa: CASRDRSPGFHASTEAFF

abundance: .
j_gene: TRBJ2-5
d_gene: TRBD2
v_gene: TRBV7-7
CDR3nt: TGTGCCAGCAGCTTACGGGCGGGAGCCGGAGAGACCCAGTACTTC
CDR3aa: CASSLRAGAGETQYF

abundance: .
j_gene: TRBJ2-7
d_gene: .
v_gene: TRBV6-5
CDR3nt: TGTGCCAGCAGGACCGGGTCCATCTACGAGCAGTACTTC
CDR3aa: CASRTGSIYEQYF

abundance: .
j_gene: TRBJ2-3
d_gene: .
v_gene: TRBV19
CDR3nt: TGTGCCAGTAGCCTAATGACGGGAAGGGCAGATACGCAGTATTTT
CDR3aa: CASSLMTGRADTQYF

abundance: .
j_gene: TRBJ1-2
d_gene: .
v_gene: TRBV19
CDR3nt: TGTGCCAGTAGTCCCTCACAGGGAGTCACGAGGAACTTCTATGGCTACACCTTC
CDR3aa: CASSPSQGVTRNFYGYTF

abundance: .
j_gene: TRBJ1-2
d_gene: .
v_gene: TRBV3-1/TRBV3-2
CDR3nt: TGTGCCAGCAGCTTAAACGGACGGGAGAACTATGGCTACACCTTC
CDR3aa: CASSLNGRENYGYTF

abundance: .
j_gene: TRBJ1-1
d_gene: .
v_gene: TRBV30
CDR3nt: TGTGCCTGGAGTTCCTATCAGGGGTTGAGCACTGAAGCTTTCTTT
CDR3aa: CAWSSYQGLSTEAFF

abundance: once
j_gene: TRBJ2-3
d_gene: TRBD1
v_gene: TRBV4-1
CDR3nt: TGCGCCAGCAGCCACCTTGGCGTTCAACAGGGGGCCTCAGATACGCAGTATTTT
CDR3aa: CASSHLGVQQGASDTQYF

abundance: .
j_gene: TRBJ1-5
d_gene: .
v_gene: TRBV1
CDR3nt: TGCACCAGCCGAGCATCCAGACCGGACAGGGCTAACCAGCCCCAGCATTTT
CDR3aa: CTSRASRPDRANQPQHF

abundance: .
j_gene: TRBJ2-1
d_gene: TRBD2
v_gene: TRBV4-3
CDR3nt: TGCGCCAGCAGCCAAACAATAGCGGGAGAGGATGAGCAGTTCTTC
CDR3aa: CASSQTIAGEDEQFF

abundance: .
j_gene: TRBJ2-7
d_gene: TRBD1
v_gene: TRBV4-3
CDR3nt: TGCGCCAGCAGCCAAGCTCGAGGGACAGGATACTCCTACGAGCAGTACTTC
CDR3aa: CASSQARGTGYSYEQYF

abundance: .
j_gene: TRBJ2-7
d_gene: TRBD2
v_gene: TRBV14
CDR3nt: TGTGCCAGCAGCCAAGATGGCGGAGCGGGAGGCCCCTACGAGCAGTACTTC
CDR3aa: CASSQDGGAGGPYEQYF

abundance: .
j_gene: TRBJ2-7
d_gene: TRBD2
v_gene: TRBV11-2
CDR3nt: TGTGCCAGCAGCTTAGATCTGCTAGCGGGATACGAGCAGTACTTC
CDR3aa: CASSLDLLAGYEQYF

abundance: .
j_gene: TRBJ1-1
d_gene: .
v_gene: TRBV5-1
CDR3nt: TGCGCCAGCAGCTTGATTTACGGGGGCACTGAAGCTTTCTTT
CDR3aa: CASSLIYGGTEAFF

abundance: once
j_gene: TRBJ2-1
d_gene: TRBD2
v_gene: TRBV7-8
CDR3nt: TGTGCCAGCAGCGTACCCACTAGCGGGAGAAGGGATGAGCAGTTCTTC
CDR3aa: CASSVPTSGRRDEQFF

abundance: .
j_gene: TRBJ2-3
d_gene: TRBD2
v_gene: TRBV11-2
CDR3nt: TGTGCCAGCAGCCCCGAGATTAGCGGGAACACAGATACGCAGTATTTT
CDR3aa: CASSPEISGNTDTQYF

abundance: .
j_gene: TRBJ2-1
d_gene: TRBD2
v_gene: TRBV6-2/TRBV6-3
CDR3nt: TGTGCCAGCAGTCAACTAGCGGGCGACTACAATGAGCAGTTCTTC
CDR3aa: CASSQLAGDYNEQFF

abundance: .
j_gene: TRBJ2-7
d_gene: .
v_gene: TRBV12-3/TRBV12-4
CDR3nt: TGTGCCAGCAGTTTTATTGAGGACGAGCAGTACTTC
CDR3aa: CASSFIEDEQYF

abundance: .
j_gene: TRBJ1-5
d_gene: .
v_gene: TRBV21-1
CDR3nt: TGTGCCAGCAGCATACCGGGACAGGGGGCCCCGTATAGCAATCAGCCCCAGCATTTT
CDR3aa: CASSIPGQGAPYSNQPQHF

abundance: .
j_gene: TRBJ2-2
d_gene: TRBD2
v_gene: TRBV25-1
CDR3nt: TGTGCCAGCAGTGCGACTAGCGGCGCCACCGGGGAGCTGTTTTTT
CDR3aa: CASSATSGATGELFF

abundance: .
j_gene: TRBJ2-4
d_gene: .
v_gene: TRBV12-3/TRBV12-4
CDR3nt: TGTGCCAGCAGCTCCTTCGGGGATACCATTCAGTACTTC
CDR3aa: CASSSFGDTIQYF

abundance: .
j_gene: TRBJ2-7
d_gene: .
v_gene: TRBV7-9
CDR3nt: TGCTTGAGTCGGGCGGGGAGCTCCTACGAGCAGTACTTC
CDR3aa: CLSRAGSSYEQYF

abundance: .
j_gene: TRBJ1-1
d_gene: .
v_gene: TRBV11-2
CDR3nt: TGTGCCAGCGGGTCTAGGCAAAATGAAGCTTTCTTT
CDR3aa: CASGSRQNEAFF

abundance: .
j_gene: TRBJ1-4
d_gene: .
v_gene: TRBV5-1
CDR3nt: TGCGCCAGCAGCCAAGGACAGAATGAAAGGCTGTTTTTT
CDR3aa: CASSQGQNERLFF

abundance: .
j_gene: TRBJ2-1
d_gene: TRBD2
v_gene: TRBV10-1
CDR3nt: TGCGCCAGCAGTTATGGACTAGCAAATGAGCAGTTCTTC
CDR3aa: CASSYGLANEQFF

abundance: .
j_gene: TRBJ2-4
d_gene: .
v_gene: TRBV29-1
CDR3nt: TGCAGCGTCCAGAACCCGTCGGGGGACATTCAGTACTTC
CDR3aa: CSVQNPSGDIQYF

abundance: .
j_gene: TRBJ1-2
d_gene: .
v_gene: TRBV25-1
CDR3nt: TGTGCCAGCAGTGAACTCACCGCCCGGGTTGGCTACACCTTC
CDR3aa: CASSELTARVGYTF

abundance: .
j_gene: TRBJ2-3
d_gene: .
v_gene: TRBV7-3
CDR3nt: TGTGCCAGCAGCTTAGAGAGGGCGGGTGCAGATACGCAGTATTTT
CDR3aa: CASSLERAGADTQYF

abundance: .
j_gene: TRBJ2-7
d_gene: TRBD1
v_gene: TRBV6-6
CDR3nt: TGTGCCAGCAGTTACGACAGGGCCTCTGGCGAGCAGTACTTC
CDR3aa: CASSYDRASGEQYF

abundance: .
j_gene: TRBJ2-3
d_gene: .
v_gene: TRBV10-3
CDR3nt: TGTGCCATCAGTGGTGCCGGAGTAATCACAGATACGCAGTATTTT
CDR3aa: CAISGAGVITDTQYF

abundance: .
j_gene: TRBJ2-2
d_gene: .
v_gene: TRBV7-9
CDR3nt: TGTGCCAGCAGCCGGAGGAGCACCGGGGAGCTGTTTTTT
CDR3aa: CASSRRSTGELFF

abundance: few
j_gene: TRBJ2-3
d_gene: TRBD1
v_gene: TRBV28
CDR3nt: TGTGCCAGCAGTTTAGATCGGACAGGGACCACAGATACGCAGTATTTT
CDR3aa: CASSLDRTGTTDTQYF

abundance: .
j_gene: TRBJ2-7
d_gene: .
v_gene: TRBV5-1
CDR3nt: TGCGCCAGCAGCTCCCGGGACAAGTCTTACGAGCAGTACTTC
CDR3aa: CASSSRDKSYEQYF

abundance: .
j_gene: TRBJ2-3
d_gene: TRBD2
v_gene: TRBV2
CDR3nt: TGTGCCAGCAGTGAGGACCTAGCGGGAGATCAGGATACGCAGTATTTT
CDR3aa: CASSEDLAGDQDTQYF

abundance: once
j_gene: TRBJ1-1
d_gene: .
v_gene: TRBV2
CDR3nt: TGTGCCAGCATTACAATGAACACTGAAGCTTTCTTT
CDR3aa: CASITMNTEAFF

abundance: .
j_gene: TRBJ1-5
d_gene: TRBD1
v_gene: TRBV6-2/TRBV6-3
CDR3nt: TGTGCCAGCAGTACCCGACAGGGGGAATTTCAGCCCCAGCATTTT
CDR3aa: CASSTRQGEFQPQHF

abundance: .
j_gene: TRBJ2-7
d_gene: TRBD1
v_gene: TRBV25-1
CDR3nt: TGTGCCAGCAGTGTAGGGACAGGGGGCAGCTACGAGCAGTACTTC
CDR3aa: CASSVGTGGSYEQYF

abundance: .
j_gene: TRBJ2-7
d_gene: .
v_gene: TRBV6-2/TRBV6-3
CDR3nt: TGTGCCAGCAGCCGACAGGTCGCTGCCTCCTACGAGCAGTACTTC
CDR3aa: CASSRQVAASYEQYF

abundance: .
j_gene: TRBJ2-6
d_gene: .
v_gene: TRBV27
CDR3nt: TGTGCCAGCAGAACGGTAGCTGGGGCCAACGTCCTGACTTTC
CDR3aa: CASRTVAGANVLTF

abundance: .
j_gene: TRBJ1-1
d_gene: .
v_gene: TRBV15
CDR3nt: TGTGCCACCAGCAGAGAGGGCGCACTGGACACTGAAGCTTTCTTT
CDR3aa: CATSREGALDTEAFF

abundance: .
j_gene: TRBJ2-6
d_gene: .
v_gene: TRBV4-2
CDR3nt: TGTGCCAGCAGCCAAGGGAGGTCTGGGGCCAACGTCCTGACTTTC
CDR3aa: CASSQGRSGANVLTF

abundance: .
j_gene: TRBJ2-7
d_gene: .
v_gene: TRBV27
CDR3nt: TGTGCCAGCAGTCTACGGGAGTCCTCCTACGAGCAGTACTTC
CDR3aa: CASSLRESSYEQYF

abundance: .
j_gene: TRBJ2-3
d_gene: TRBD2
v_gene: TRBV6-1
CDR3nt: TGTGCCAGCAGTGAAGGTGGGACTAGTCTACGGGATACGCAGTATTTT
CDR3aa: CASSEGGTSLRDTQYF

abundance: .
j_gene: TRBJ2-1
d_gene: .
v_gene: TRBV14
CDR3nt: TGTGCCAGCAGCCAACGGGGACTTGCAGATGAGCAGTTCTTC
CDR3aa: CASSQRGLADEQFF

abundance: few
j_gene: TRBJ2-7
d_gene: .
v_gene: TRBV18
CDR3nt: TGTGCCAGCTCACCATCCCGCGGCTACGAGCAGTACTTC
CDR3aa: CASSPSRGYEQYF

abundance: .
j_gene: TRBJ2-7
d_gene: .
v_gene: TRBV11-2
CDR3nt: TGTGCCAGCAGCTCCCGAGAAGCGGACGTCTACGAGCAGTACTTC
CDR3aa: CASSSREADVYEQYF

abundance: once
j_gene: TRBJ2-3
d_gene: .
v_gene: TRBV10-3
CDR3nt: TGTGCCATCAGGACGGGAGAGACAGATACGCAGTATTTT
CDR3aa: CAIRTGETDTQYF

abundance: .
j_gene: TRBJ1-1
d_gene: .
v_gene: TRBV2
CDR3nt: TGTGCCAGCGGGGCCAGATTGAACACTGAAGCTTTCTTT
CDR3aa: CASGARLNTEAFF

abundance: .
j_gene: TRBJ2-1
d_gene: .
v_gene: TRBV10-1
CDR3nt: TGCGCCAGCAGTGAGGAGGGGGCGGGGAATGAGCAGTTCTTC
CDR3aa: CASSEEGAGNEQFF